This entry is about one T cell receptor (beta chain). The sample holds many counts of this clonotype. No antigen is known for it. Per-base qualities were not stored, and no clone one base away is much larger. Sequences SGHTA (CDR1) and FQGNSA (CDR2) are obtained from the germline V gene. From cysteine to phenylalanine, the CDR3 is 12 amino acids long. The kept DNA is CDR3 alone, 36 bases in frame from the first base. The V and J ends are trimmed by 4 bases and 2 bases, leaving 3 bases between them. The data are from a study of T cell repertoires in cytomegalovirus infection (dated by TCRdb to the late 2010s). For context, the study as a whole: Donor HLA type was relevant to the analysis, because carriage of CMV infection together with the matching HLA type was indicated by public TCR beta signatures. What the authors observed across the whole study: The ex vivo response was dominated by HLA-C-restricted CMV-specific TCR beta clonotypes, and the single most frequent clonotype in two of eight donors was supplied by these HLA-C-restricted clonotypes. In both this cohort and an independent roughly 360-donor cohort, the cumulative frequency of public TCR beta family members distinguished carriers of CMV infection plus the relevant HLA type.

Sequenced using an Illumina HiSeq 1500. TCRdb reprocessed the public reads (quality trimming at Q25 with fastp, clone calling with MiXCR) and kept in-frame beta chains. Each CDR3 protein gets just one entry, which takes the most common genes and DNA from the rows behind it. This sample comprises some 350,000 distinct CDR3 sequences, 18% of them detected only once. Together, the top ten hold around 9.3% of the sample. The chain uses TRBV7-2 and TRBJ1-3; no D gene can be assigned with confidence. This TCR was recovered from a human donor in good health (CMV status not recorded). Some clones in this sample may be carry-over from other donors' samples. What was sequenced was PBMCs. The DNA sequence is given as TGTGCCAGCAGCTCCACTGGAAACACCATATATTTT. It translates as CASSSTGNTIYF.